The following is a T cell receptor beta chain sequence with its context. From germline, CDR1 is GTSNPN and CDR2 SVGIG (reference sequence). The CDR3 runs 15 residues. These data belong to a study of blood T cell repertoires in COVID-19. Study information: Whether acute or convalescent, the COVID-19 samples came from the United States, Italy and Spain.

In the study's own analysis: Amplified reference gene primers provided the basis for estimating nucleated cell counts. Generated by immunoSEQ multiplex PCR, the TCRdb table keeps only in-frame clones and is missing some. The DNA gave D and trimming, while V, J and clone size come from that table. The table includes some 240,000 clones, roughly 88% detected once. This clonotype originated in a woman aged 40 to 49 who had been exposed to COVID-19. Sequencing was done on a sample of PBMCs or T cells enriched from blood (not recorded which). The chain couples TRBV30 to TRBJ1-6; D call uncertain. CDR3 loop: CARRRTSSYNSPLHF. In DNA form, the CDR3 reads TGTGCAAGGAGAAGAACGAGCTCCTATAATTCACCCCTCCACTTT.